This TCR beta chain appears in the sequencing data of a study of PD-L1 blockade in urothelial cancer. The time point was: peripheral blood 6 weeks after treatment start. The repertoire was sequenced with immunoSEQ multiplex PCR; TCRdb's copy has only in-frame clones and lacks some. This sample has about 50,000 clones; 80% to 90% occur once, and the top ten carry roughly 8.8%. The input for sequencing was PBMCs, taken around atezolizumab (anti-PD-L1) treatment. This sequence originates from a man between 65 and 85 years old with urothelial cancer.

CDR3 amino acids: CASSLRTGNLQETQYF. Here the CDR3 DNA reads TGCGCCAGCAGCTTACGGACAGGGAATTTACAAGAGACCCAGTACTTC. The rearrangement uses TRBV5-1 and TRBJ2-5, with TRBD1 identical over 8 bases. The V gene end was trimmed by 2 bases and the J gene end by 2 bases; junction bases not matched to a gene: 8. The CDR3 length is 16 residues. Germline V gene sequence: CDR1 SGHRS, CDR2 YFSETQ.